One and the same sample provided the 11 T cell receptor beta chains below, sequenced in a study of blood T cell repertoires in COVID-19. Sequenced by immunoSEQ multiplex PCR; TCRdb stores in-frame clones only, minus some. The data contain about 12,000 clones, just under 80% of them singletons. The sample comprised peripheral blood. The origin of the receptors is a human donor in a cohort sampled during active COVID-19.

The rearrangement links TRBV30 to TRBJ1-2; 11 nucleotides line up with TRBD1. V shed 3 bases, J shed 7 bases, and the junction held 7 bases outside the gene matches. Looked up from germline, CDR1 is GTSNPN and CDR2 is SVGIG (reference sequence). The CDR3 has 14 amino acids. The CDR3 DNA sequence: TGTGCCTGGAGGGCCAAGGACAGGGGGCTTGGCTACACCTTC. Translating it yields CAWRAKDRGLGYTF.

This clone is a singleton in its sample. The chain couples TRBV18 to TRBJ1-5; D ambiguous. Trimming removed 3 bases from V and 2 bases from J, with 14 bases in between. Germline V gene lookup returns CDR1 KGHSH and CDR2 LQKENI. The CDR3 length is 16 residues. The CDR3 nucleotides read TGTGCCAGCTCACCGCCTAATAGAGGAGGCAATCAGCCCCAGCATTTT. Translated, it gives CASSPPNRGGNQPQHF.

The V and J genes are TRBV28 and TRBJ1-2; 10 bases map to TRBD1. V lost 6 bases to trimming and J lost 8 bases; unmatched junction nucleotides: 9. CDR1 MDHEN and CDR2 SYDVKM come from the germline V gene. This CDR3 is built from 14 residues. This chain's CDR3 is CASRRQGARWGYTF. CDR3 sequence (DNA): TGTGCCAGCAGGAGACAGGGGGCACGATGGGGCTACACCTTC.

This clone is medium-sized (0.01 to 0.1%) within its sample. J is TRBJ1-5 and V is TRBV5-5, with D perhaps matching TRBD1 (5 bases). CDR3 length: 19 amino acids. Germline V gene data show CDR1 as SGHKS and CDR2 as YYEKEE (reference sequence). V shed 0 bases and J shed 0 bases, with 19 bases lying between them. The CDR3 DNA is TGTGCCAGCAGCTTGGCCCGCCAGGGATGGGGCTATAGCAATCAGCCCCAGCATTTT. Protein sequence: CASSLARQGWGYSNQPQHF.

This clone was seen a few times. V and J are TRBV3-1 (or the pseudogene TRBV3-2) and TRBJ2-6, with a tentative D call TRBD2 (6 bases). The CDR3 sequence is 18 residues long. The ends were cut back, 2 bases at V and 0 bases at J, with 14 bases in the middle. Germline V CDR1 and CDR2: LGHDT, YNNKEL (reference sequence). CDR3 sequence: CASSQRRRGSSGANVLTF. The CDR3 region has the DNA TGTGCCAGCAGCCAAAGGAGGCGGGGAAGCTCTGGGGCCAACGTCCTGACTTTC.

The rearrangement joins TRBV3-1 (or the pseudogene TRBV3-2) to TRBJ2-3; 7 nucleotides line up with TRBD1. The junction had 7 bases not matched to a gene; V was cut back by 4 bases and J by 6 bases. CDR1 and CDR2 from the germline V gene are LGHDT and YNNKEL (reference sequence). The CDR3 contains 14 residues. CDR3 sequence: CASSRKGAGDTQYF. The CDR3, as DNA: TGTGCCAGCAGCCGAAAGGGGGCAGGTGATACGCAGTATTTT.

V and J are TRBV30 and TRBJ2-7; TRBD1 aligns across 10 bases. Per the germline V gene, CDR1 is GTSNPN and CDR2 is SVGIG (reference sequence). Trimming removed 1 base from V and 5 bases from J; junction bases left unmatched: 20. The CDR3 covers 19 residues. The CDR3 is CAWSGVWTGGSLALNEQYF. CDR3 coding DNA: TGTGCCTGGAGTGGGGTCTGGACAGGGGGTAGTTTAGCATTAAACGAGCAGTACTTC.

This sequence joins TRBV6-5 and TRBJ1-2; TRBD1 aligns across 8 bases. The CDR3 has 14 amino acids. Germline V CDR1 and CDR2: MNHEY, SVGAGI. Trimming at V came to 2 bases and at J to 8 bases, leaving 7 bases not matched to a gene. This CDR3 reads CASSYTGQGQGYTF. The CDR3, as DNA: TGTGCCAGCAGTTACACCGGACAGGGTCAGGGCTACACCTTC.

Regarding this clone: An end of the junction does not agree with germline; a read error may underlie this. The chain couples TRBV7-9 to TRBJ2-2, with 8 bases that match TRBD1. Per germline, CDR1 SEHNR and CDR2 FQNEAQ (reference sequence). The CDR3 consists of 15 residues. The CDR3 spells CASNPWDRNAGELFF. DNA for the CDR3: TGTGCCAGCAACCCATGGGACAGGAACGCCGGGGAGCTGTTTTTT.

This sequence joins TRBV4-3 and TRBJ1-2, with D possibly being TRBD1 (5 bases). With 0 bases removed from V and 5 bases from J, the gap between germline ends came to 13 bases. Per germline, CDR1 LGHNA and CDR2 YSLEER. This CDR3 contains 15 residues. The CDR3 DNA reads as TGCGCCAGCAGCCAAGAACCAGGGTACACGTATGGCTACACCTTC. Residues: CASSQEPGYTYGYTF.

This chain joins TRBV5-6 and TRBJ2-5; D is uncertain. V was clipped by 4 bases and J by 5 bases, with 21 bases between them. Germline CDR1 is SGHDT and CDR2 is YYEEEE. CDR3 size: 16 residues. In DNA, the CDR3 is TGTGCCAGCAGCATTGGTACCGGGTCAACGGAGGAGACCCAGTACTTC. Protein product: CASSIGTGSTEETQYF.